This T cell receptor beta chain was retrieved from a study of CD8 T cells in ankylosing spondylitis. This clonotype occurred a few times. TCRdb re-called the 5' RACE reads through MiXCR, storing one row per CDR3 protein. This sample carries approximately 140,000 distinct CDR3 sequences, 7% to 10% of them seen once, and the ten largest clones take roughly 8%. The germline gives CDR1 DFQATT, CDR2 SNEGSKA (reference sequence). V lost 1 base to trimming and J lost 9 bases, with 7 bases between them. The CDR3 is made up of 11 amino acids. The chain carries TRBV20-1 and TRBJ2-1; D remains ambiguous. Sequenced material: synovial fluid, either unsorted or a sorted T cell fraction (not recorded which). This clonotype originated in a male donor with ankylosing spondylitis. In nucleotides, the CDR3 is TGCAGTGCTAGAGGAAGTACTGAGCAGTTCTTC. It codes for CSARGSTEQFF.